The entry below gives a single T cell receptor beta chain sequence along with its context. What it binds is not known. The V and J ends lost 5 bases and 3 bases, in that order; junction bases with no gene match: 9. Germline CDR1 is SNHLY and CDR2 is FYNNEI. The CDR3 is 16 residues long. TCRdb keeps only in-frame clones here, not all; method: immunoSEQ multiplex PCR. This table holds roughly 80,000 clones, more than 75% found once. This sample was included in a study of T cell responses to AZD1222 COVID-19 vaccine. General study results and limits: White British donors predominated, females outnumbered males, and clonal diversity was possibly underestimated.

The input for sequencing was peripheral blood, taken on day 0 of MenACWY control vaccination. This TCR was sampled from an adult in good health. This sequence joins TRBV2 and TRBJ2-1, with TRBD2 matching 8 bases. The CDR3 coding sequence is TGTGCCAGCAGTCTTTATAGCGGGAATCTCTACAATGAGCAGTTCTTC. Translating it yields CASSLYSGNLYNEQFF. Supplemented by reference TRBV2 and TRBJ2-1, the full variable domain reads EPEVTQTPSHQVTQMGQEVILRCVPISNHLYFYWYRQILGQKVEFLVSFYNNEISEKSEIFDDQFSVERPDGSNFTLKIRSTKLEDSAMYFCASSLYSGNLYNEQFFGPGTRLTVL.